The clone carrying this T cell receptor beta chain was picked up one time. Indicated treatment: approximately 18 received Ad26.COV2.S at low or high dose, single or two shots; about 5 received placebo; per-sample allocation not given. Day 63 following the first vaccine or placebo injection was when the samples were taken. Adults aged 18-55 years in Boston included the donor. The shot given was an Ad26 vector that makes Wuhan-strain SARS-CoV-2 spike. The data derive from a study of Ad26.COV2.S vaccination and SARS-CoV-2 variants. Study in general: The trial was COV1001 and the donor's arm was Ad26.COV2.S.

The assay was immunoSEQ multiplex PCR, and TCRdb's table has in-frame clones only and misses some. The table includes roughly 500,000 clones, around nine tenths detected once. This specimen was peripheral blood, taken in a trial of Ad26.COV2.S vaccine versus placebo. The source is a person between 18 and 60 years old who received the Ad26.COV2.S COVID-19 vaccine or a placebo.

The chain's CDR3 is CASSAQGFETQYF. CDR3 DNA sequence: TGTGCCAGCAGCGCCCAGGGGTTCGAGACCCAGTACTTC. The chain is built from TRBV27 and TRBJ2-5, with D perhaps TRBD1 (6 bases). The CDR3 is 13 residues long. From germline, CDR1 is MNHEY and CDR2 SMNVEV (reference sequence). Deletions cut 6 bases from V and 5 bases from J, with 13 bases between.